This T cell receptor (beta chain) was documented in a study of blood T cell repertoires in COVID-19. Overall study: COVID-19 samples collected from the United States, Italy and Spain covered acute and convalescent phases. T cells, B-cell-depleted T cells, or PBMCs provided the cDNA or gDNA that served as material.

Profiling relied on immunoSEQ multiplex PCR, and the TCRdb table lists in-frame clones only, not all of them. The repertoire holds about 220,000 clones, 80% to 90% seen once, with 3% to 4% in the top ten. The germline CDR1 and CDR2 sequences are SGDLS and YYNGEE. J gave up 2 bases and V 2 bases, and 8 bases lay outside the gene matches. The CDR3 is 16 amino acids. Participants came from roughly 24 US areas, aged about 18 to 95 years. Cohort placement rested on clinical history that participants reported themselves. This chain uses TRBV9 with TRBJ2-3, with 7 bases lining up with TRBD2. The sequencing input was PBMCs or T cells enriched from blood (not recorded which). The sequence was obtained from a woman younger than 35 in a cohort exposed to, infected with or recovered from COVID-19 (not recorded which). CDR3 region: CASSVGGDSITDTQYF. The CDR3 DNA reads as TGTGCCAGCAGCGTTGGGGGGGACTCCATCACAGATACGCAGTATTTT.